These 22 T cell receptor beta chains originate from one sample sequenced in a study of T cells in tuberculosis. Assay: immunoSEQ multiplex PCR; the TCRdb copy retains only in-frame clones and omits some. Found here are approximately 59,000 clones, around 81% of them singletons; the top ten hold roughly 13%. After thawing and overnight rest, PBMC were stained with GMM-loaded CD1B tetramer, viability dye and anti-CD3 for sorting. CD1B tetramers were loaded with Rhodococcus equi-derived C32 glucose monomycolate. Sample: CD1b-GMM tetramer-negative cells sorted from PBMCs. The receptors were sampled from an adult woman with latent tuberculosis.

The chain carries TRBV19 and TRBJ2-1; a possible D gene is TRBD2 (5 bases). CDR1 is LNHDA and CDR2 is SQIVND in the germline V gene (reference sequence). V was clipped by 5 bases and J by 6 bases, with 11 bases between them. This CDR3 spans 13 amino acids. This chain's CDR3 is CASSLIASNEQFF. The CDR3 DNA is TGTGCCAGTAGTCTAATAGCGAGCAATGAGCAGTTCTTC.

Only a few counts were recorded for this clone. The genes are TRBV9 and TRBJ1-5; maybe TRBD1 (6 bases). Trimming removed 4 bases from V and 0 bases from J, with 14 bases in between. Germline lookup yields CDR1 SGDLS and CDR2 YYNGEE. The CDR3 is 16 amino acids. The CDR3 loop is CASSRGAGHSNQPQHF. The CDR3 DNA sequence: TGTGCCAGCAGCCGGGGGGCAGGACATAGCAATCAGCCCCAGCATTTT.

The chain carries TRBV7-2 and TRBJ2-5, with D perhaps TRBD1 (6 bases). Germline V CDR1 and CDR2: SGHTA, FQGNSA. V lost 4 bases, J lost 5 bases, and 11 bases lay in between. This CDR3 is built from 13 residues. Written as DNA, the CDR3 is TGTGCCAGCAGCTCGGGGACAATGGAGACCCAGTACTTC. Translating it yields CASSSGTMETQYF.

This chain connects TRBV28 to TRBJ2-3; 7 bases agree with TRBD2. Germline V gene lookup returns CDR1 MDHEN and CDR2 SYDVKM. V shed 7 bases, J shed 2 bases, and the junction held 9 bases outside the gene matches. This CDR3 contains 15 residues. CDR3 sequence: CASKLDGGNTDTQYF. In DNA, the CDR3 is TGTGCCAGCAAGTTGGACGGGGGGAACACAGATACGCAGTATTTT.

The chain joins TRBV2 to TRBJ2-2, with D possibly TRBD1 on 6 matching bases. The length of the CDR3 is 15 residues. Trimming cost V 4 bases and J 2 bases, with 11 bases left between them. Germline-derived CDR1 and CDR2 are SNHLY and FYNNEI. Here the CDR3 DNA reads TGTGCCAGCAGTGCGGGGACAACTAACACCGGGGAGCTGTTTTTT. Translated, it gives CASSAGTTNTGELFF.

The chain uses TRBV10-1 and TRBJ2-7, with TRBD1 as a possible D gene (5 bases). Trimming took off 1 base at V and 5 bases at J, with 12 bases between the two ends. The length of the CDR3 is 14 residues. Germline V gene sequence: CDR1 WNHNN, CDR2 SYGVQD (reference sequence). This CDR3 reads CASSEYQGSNEQYF. The CDR3 DNA is TGCGCCAGCAGTGAGTATCAGGGTAGCAACGAGCAGTACTTC.

This clone was counted a single time. The chain is built from TRBV5-1 and TRBJ1-1; no definite D call. Germline V gives CDR1 SGHRS, CDR2 YFSETQ. The germline V and J ends were trimmed by 0 bases and 0 bases, with 9 bases remaining between them. CDR3 length equals 15 residues. CDR3 amino acids: CASSLGEAMNTEAFF. CDR3 sequence (DNA): TGCGCCAGCAGCTTGGGGGAGGCCATGAACACTGAAGCTTTCTTT. The variable domain in full, with the rest retrieved from reference TRBV5-1 and TRBJ1-1, is KAGVTQTPRYLIKTRGQQVTLSCSPISGHRSVSWYQQTPGQGLQFLFEYFSETQRNKGNFPGRFSGRQFSNSRSEMNVSTLELGDSALYLCASSLGEAMNTEAFFGQGTRLTVV.

The chain links TRBV2 to TRBJ1-4; TRBD1 aligns across 7 bases. Trimming at V came to 7 bases and at J to 0 bases, leaving 8 bases not matched to a gene. The CDR3 length is 16 residues. Germline CDR1 reads SNHLY; CDR2 reads FYNNEI. CDR3 coding DNA: TGTGCCAGCAAGAAACAGGGGCCTGCAACTAATGAAAAACTGTTTTTT. It yields the protein CASKKQGPATNEKLFF.

The chain joins TRBV7-3 to TRBJ2-1; 11 bases match TRBD2. From germline, CDR1 is SGHTA and CDR2 FQGTGA. This CDR3 has 16 residues. V lost 3 bases to trimming and J lost 1 base; unmatched junction nucleotides: 2. The CDR3 loop reads CASSFSGRGSYNEQFF. Written as DNA, the CDR3 is TGTGCCAGCAGCTTTAGCGGGAGGGGGTCCTACAATGAGCAGTTCTTC.

This chain joins TRBV6-6 and TRBJ2-3, with D possibly TRBD2 on 7 matching bases. Germline-derived CDR1 and CDR2 are MNHNY and SVGAGI (reference sequence). V was cut by 1 base and J by 4 bases, with 12 bases left in between. The CDR3 totals 15 residues. CDR3 bases: TGTGCCAGCAGTTACTGGGCGGGGGCTTCAGATACGCAGTATTTT. Amino acid sequence: CASSYWAGASDTQYF.

CDR3 nucleotide sequence: TGTGCCAGCAGCCCCCGACAGAACGCGAACACCGGGGAGCTGTTTTTT. Translated: CASSPRQNANTGELFF. V and J are TRBV9 and TRBJ2-2; the D gene is possibly TRBD1 (5 bases). Germline CDR1 reads SGDLS; CDR2 reads YYNGEE. The V gene lost 4 bases and the J gene lost 0 bases, with 13 bases spanning the gap. The CDR3 consists of 16 residues.

The rearrangement joins TRBV5-1 to TRBJ1-4; TRBD1 aligns across 8 bases. CDR1 is SGHRS, CDR2 YFSETQ, per germline. The CDR3 has 15 residues. The trim removed 0 bases at V and 8 bases at J, leaving 6 bases unmatched. The CDR3 region has the DNA TGCGCCAGCAGCTTGGACAGGGGGAGGGGAGAAAAACTGTTTTTT. Protein product: CASSLDRGRGEKLFF.

This clone was seen only once. The chain uses TRBV6-5 and TRBJ1-1; D unclear. The V end lost 6 bases, the J end lost 4 bases, and 15 bases lay between the germline ends. The CDR3 is 14 residues long. CDR1 is MNHEY and CDR2 is SVGAGI in the germline V gene. The CDR3, as DNA: TGTGCCAGCAGGCGGGTGGGGTTGGCCACTGAAGCTTTCTTT. Its protein product is CASRRVGLATEAFF.

This clone was observed once. The chain employs TRBV19 and TRBJ2-1; 8 nucleotides match TRBD1. The CDR3 is made up of 17 amino acids. The V and J ends lost 1 base and 1 base, in that order; junction bases with no gene match: 6. Germline V gene lookup returns CDR1 LNHDA and CDR2 SQIVND (reference sequence). The CDR3 protein is CASSIGHRGVSYNEQFF. DNA for the CDR3: TGTGCCAGTAGTATAGGCCACAGGGGGGTATCCTACAATGAGCAGTTCTTC. Full variable domain (remainder filled in from reference TRBV19 and TRBJ2-1): DGGITQSPKYLFRKEGQNVTLSCEQNLNHDAMYWYRQDPGQGLRLIYYSQIVNDFQKGDIAEGYSVSREKKESFPLTVTSAQKNPTAFYLCASSIGHRGVSYNEQFFGPGTRLTVL.

J is TRBJ2-7 and V is TRBV5-8, with TRBD1 matching over 8 bases. V lost 3 bases and J lost 6; bases outside the gene matches: 8. Germline lookup yields CDR1 SGHTS and CDR2 YDEGEE. This CDR3 has 14 residues. CDR3 nucleotides: TGTGCCAGCAGCTGGGGCCAGGGGGCGGGCGAGCAGTACTTC. It is translated as CASSWGQGAGEQYF.

The rearrangement links TRBV20-1 to TRBJ2-3; D is possibly TRBD2 (6 bases). The CDR3 is made up of 11 amino acids. CDR1 is DFQATT, CDR2 SNEGSKA, per germline (reference sequence). The CDR3 spells CRPARGDTQYF. The CDR3 nucleotides are TGCAGACCAGCCCGGGGGGATACGCAGTATTTT.

The J gene is TRBJ1-1, the V gene TRBV4-1; perhaps TRBD1 as D (6 bases). CDR1 MGHRA and CDR2 YSYEKL come from the germline V gene. The V and J ends lost 1 base and 9 bases respectively, with 18 bases between them. This CDR3 comprises 15 residues. DNA for the CDR3: TGCGCCAGCAGCCAAGTCGCAGGGACATTTAATCAAGCTTTCTTT. Encoded protein: CASSQVAGTFNQAFF.

The V call is TRBV6-1, the J call TRBJ1-2; D may be TRBD1 (6 bases). From germline, CDR1 is MNHNS and CDR2 SASEGT. This CDR3 is 14 amino acids long. Trimming took 5 bases from V and 8 from J, leaving 18 bases between them. CDR3 in DNA: TGTGCCAGCAGTCCCCCACCGGGGCAGGGGGGCTACACCTTC. Amino acid sequence: CASSPPPGQGGYTF.

In its sample, this clone was seen a few times. The chain has TRBV2 and TRBJ2-7, with TRBD1 identical over 7 bases. The CDR3 extends over 13 amino acids. Germline V gene sequence: CDR1 SNHLY, CDR2 FYNNEI. With V trimmed by 8 bases and J by 1 base, 5 bases remained unmatched. The CDR3, as DNA: TGTGCCAGCGGGACAGTCTTTTCCTACGAGCAGTACTTC. It codes for CASGTVFSYEQYF. The full variable domain, its missing parts supplied by reference TRBV2 and TRBJ2-7, is EPEVTQTPSHQVTQMGQEVILRCVPISNHLYFYWYRQILGQKVEFLVSFYNNEISEKSEIFDDQFSVERPDGSNFTLKIRSTKLEDSAMYFCASGTVFSYEQYFGPGTRLTVT.

This clone has more than one count but fewer than ten. The V and J genes are TRBV7-2 and TRBJ2-1, with 8 bases lining up with TRBD2. Per the germline V gene, CDR1 is SGHTA and CDR2 is FQGNSA. CDR3 length: 16 amino acids. V lost 1 base, J lost 6 bases, and 8 bases stayed unmatched. CDR3 amino acids: CASSLGSAGGLNEQFF. Here the CDR3 DNA reads TGTGCCAGCAGCTTAGGTTCGGCGGGGGGCCTCAATGAGCAGTTCTTC.

In this sample, this clone turned up once. The chain links TRBV18 to TRBJ2-7, with TRBD2 as a possible D gene (6 bases). This CDR3 has 11 residues. Trimming took off 3 bases at V and 7 bases at J, with 7 bases between the two ends. Germline V gives CDR1 KGHSH, CDR2 LQKENI. CDR3 sequence reads: CASSPGREQYF. The CDR3 DNA sequence: TGTGCCAGCTCACCTGGGAGGGAGCAGTACTTC. The full variable domain, with the rest looked up from reference TRBV18 and TRBJ2-7, is NAGVMQNPRHLVRRRGQEARLRCSPMKGHSHVYWYRQLPEEGLKFMVYLQKENIIDESGMPKERFSAEFPKEGPSILRIQQVVRGDSAAYFCASSPGREQYFGPGTRLTVT.

The chain links TRBV28 to TRBJ2-1; 11 bases agree with TRBD2. V was clipped by 4 bases and J by 0 bases; unmatched bases: 8. Germline lookup yields CDR1 MDHEN and CDR2 SYDVKM. The CDR3 consists of 18 residues. CDR3 in DNA: TGTGCCAGCAGTTCAACTAGCGGGAGTCGGTACTCCTACAATGAGCAGTTCTTC. As protein: CASSSTSGSRYSYNEQFF.